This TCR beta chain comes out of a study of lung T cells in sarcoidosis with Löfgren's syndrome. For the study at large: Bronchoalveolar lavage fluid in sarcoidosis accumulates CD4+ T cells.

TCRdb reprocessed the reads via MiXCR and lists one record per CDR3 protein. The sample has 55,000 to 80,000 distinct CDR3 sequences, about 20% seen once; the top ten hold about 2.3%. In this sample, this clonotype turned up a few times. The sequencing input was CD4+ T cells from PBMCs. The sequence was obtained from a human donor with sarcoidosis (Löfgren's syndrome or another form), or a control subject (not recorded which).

CDR3 DNA: TGTGCCAGCAGCCAACAGGGAGTTTCCGCGGATGAGCAGTTCTTC. Residues: CASSQQGVSADEQFF. This chain connects TRBV7-2 to TRBJ2-1; TRBD1 is a possible D gene (6 bases). The CDR3 has 15 residues. V was cut by 5 bases and J by 8 bases, with 19 bases left in between. In germline, CDR1 is SGHTA, CDR2 FQGNSA.